These 23 T cell receptor beta chains came from one sample sequenced in a study of shared clonotypes between healthy human individuals. Measured with immunoSEQ multiplex PCR; TCRdb has only the in-frame clones, and not every one. The sample carries some 2.1 million clones, 90% to 95% recorded once. Material for sequencing was naive CD4+ T cells sorted from blood. The subset was: CD45RA+ positively selected. The receptors stem from a young man in good health.

The rearrangement uses TRBV18 and TRBJ2-6; D is perhaps TRBD1 or TRBD2 (5 bases each). Germline-derived CDR1 and CDR2 are KGHSH and LQKENI. Trimming shortened V by 5 bases and J by 0 bases, and 11 bases separated the two germline ends. This CDR3 has 16 residues. DNA of the CDR3: TGTGCCAGCTCAGAGGGACGGAGCTCTGGGGCCAACGTCCTGACTTTC. Translating gives CASSEGRSSGANVLTF.

This clone has more than one count but fewer than ten. This rearrangement joins TRBV7-9 to TRBJ2-7; 8 bases map to TRBD1. This CDR3 is 12 amino acids long. V lost 6 bases, J lost 3 bases, and 1 base stayed unmatched. Germline CDR1 and CDR2: SEHNR and FQNEAQ (reference sequence). In nucleotides, the CDR3 is TGTGCCAGCAGAACAGGGGGCTACGAGCAGTACTTC. Its translation is CASRTGGYEQYF.

V and J are TRBV6-6 and TRBJ2-3; D perhaps matches TRBD1 (5 bases). V was cut by 5 bases and J by 1 base, with 16 bases left in between. Germline loops: CDR1 MNHNY, CDR2 SVGAGI (reference sequence). The CDR3 consists of 16 residues. Here the CDR3 reads CASSGAAESGTDTQYF. CDR3 bases: TGTGCCAGCAGTGGGGCGGCGGAAAGCGGCACAGATACGCAGTATTTT.

The V call is TRBV28, the J call TRBJ2-5, with TRBD1 as a possible D gene (6 bases). Per germline, CDR1 MDHEN and CDR2 SYDVKM. The CDR3 spans 15 residues. V gave up 4 bases and J gave up 1 base, with 13 bases separating them. The chain's CDR3 is CASSSGQHFQETQYF. The DNA of the CDR3 is TGTGCCAGCAGTTCAGGACAGCATTTCCAAGAGACCCAGTACTTC.

The chain links TRBV19 to TRBJ1-1; TRBD1 is a possible D gene (5 bases). V was pared by 6 bases and J by 1 base, with 15 bases between. The CDR3 extends over 15 amino acids. Germline CDR1 and CDR2: LNHDA and SQIVND (reference sequence). The CDR3 region has the DNA TGTGCCAGTAGCCCGCCTTGGGGGGGGAACACTGAAGCTTTCTTT. It codes for CASSPPWGGNTEAFF. Based on the CDR3 plus reference TRBV19 and TRBJ1-1, the full variable domain is DGGITQSPKYLFRKEGQNVTLSCEQNLNHDAMYWYRQDPGQGLRLIYYSQIVNDFQKGDIAEGYSVSREKKESFPLTVTSAQKNPTAFYLCASSPPWGGNTEAFFGQGTRLTVV.

The chain joins TRBV28 to TRBJ1-2, with no clear D. Germline values: CDR1 MDHEN, CDR2 SYDVKM. The CDR3 runs to 16 residues. The V end was cut by 5 bases, the J end by 1 base, with 17 bases between. DNA for the CDR3: TGTGCCAGCAGTCTCCCTCTAGGGTTCAGTAACTATGGCTACACCTTC. This encodes CASSLPLGFSNYGYTF.

This chain links TRBV7-2 with TRBJ1-5; the match to TRBD1 covers 9 bases. The length of the CDR3 is 19 residues. Germline V gene data show CDR1 as SGHTA and CDR2 as FQGNSA. Unmatched junction bases numbered 15, after V lost 2 bases and J lost 4 bases. As DNA, the CDR3 is TGTGCCAGCAGCTTATGGGGACAGGGAGTGAACATAGCAAATCAGCCCCAGCATTTT. This sequence encodes CASSLWGQGVNIANQPQHF. The full variable domain, rest sourced from reference TRBV7-2 and TRBJ1-5, is GAGVSQSPSNKVTEKGKDVELRCDPISGHTALYWYRQSLGQGLEFLIYFQGNSAPDKSGLPSDRFSAERTGGSVSTLTIQRTQQEDSAVYLCASSLWGQGVNIANQPQHFGDGTRLSIL.

The V call is TRBV28, the J call TRBJ1-5; a weak D match, TRBD1 (6 bases). V was clipped by 7 bases and J by 1 base, with 11 bases between them. From germline, CDR1 is MDHEN and CDR2 SYDVKM. The CDR3 spans 14 residues. The CDR3 nucleotides are TGTGCCAGCAAAACAGGGTTAAGCAATCAGCCCCAGCATTTT. This translates into CASKTGLSNQPQHF.

Details on this clone: In the same sample, other DNA sequences code for this CDR3. The chain employs TRBV6-5 and TRBJ2-5, with unresolved D. CDR3 length: 14 residues. CDR1 and CDR2 (germline): MNHEY, SVGAGI. V lost 2 bases to trimming and J lost 1 base, with 8 bases between them. The DNA for the CDR3 is TGTGCCAGCAGTTACGGTACTACCCAAGAGACCCAGTACTTC. Encoded protein: CASSYGTTQETQYF.

This clone was seen just once. The chain employs TRBV5-4 and TRBJ2-2; the D gene is possibly TRBD2 (6 bases). CDR1 is SGHNT, CDR2 YYREEE, per germline (reference sequence). V dropped 4 bases and J dropped 5 bases, with 18 bases sitting between them. The CDR3 is made up of 16 amino acids. The CDR3 bases are TGTGCCAGCAGCCGGGACTCCTGGGCGGGTACCGGGGAGCTGTTTTTT. Translation: CASSRDSWAGTGELFF. The full variable domain, rest sourced from reference TRBV5-4 and TRBJ2-2, is ETGVTQSPTHLIKTRGQQVTLRCSSQSGHNTVSWYQQALGQGPQFIFQYYREEENGRGNFPPRFSGLQFPNYSSELNVNALELDDSALYLCASSRDSWAGTGELFFGEGSRLTVL.

The chain links TRBV7-3 to TRBJ2-7, with a tentative D call TRBD1 (6 bases). The germline gives CDR1 SGHTA, CDR2 FQGTGA. This CDR3 has 13 amino acids. Trimming shortened V by 5 bases and J by 7 bases, and 15 bases separated the two germline ends. The CDR3 DNA reads TGTGCCAGCAGCCTCGACAGGTCGGGAGAGCAGTACTTC. Amino acids: CASSLDRSGEQYF.

The V call is TRBV4-1, the J call TRBJ1-1; no reliable D call. CDR3 size: 15 residues. CDR1 is MGHRA, CDR2 YSYEKL, per germline. The V end was cut by 7 bases, the J end by 5 bases, with 20 bases between. This chain's CDR3 is CASTQYPTIETEAFF. DNA of the CDR3: TGCGCCAGCACCCAGTACCCGACAATTGAGACTGAAGCTTTCTTT.

The chain combines TRBV7-8 with TRBJ2-1; D is unclear. The CDR3 length is 14 residues. Trimming pared 6 bases from V and 0 bases from J, leaving 9 bases between. Germline CDR1 reads SGHVS; CDR2 reads FQNEAQ. The CDR3 nucleotides are TGTGCCAGCAGGACGGTGGGCTCCTACAATGAGCAGTTCTTC. This translates into CASRTVGSYNEQFF.

The chain couples TRBV18 to TRBJ1-3, with no clear D. V lost 0 bases, J lost 4 bases, and 7 bases lay in between. Per the germline V gene, CDR1 is KGHSH and CDR2 is LQKENI. This CDR3 region has 14 residues. The CDR3 DNA sequence: TGTGCCAGCTCACCACCGGCCTCCGGAAACACCATATATTTT. Its protein product is CASSPPASGNTIYF.

This rearrangement joins TRBV6-5 to TRBJ2-3; no clear D gene. With 2 bases removed from V and 6 bases from J, the gap between germline ends came to 12 bases. CDR1 and CDR2 from the germline V gene are MNHEY and SVGAGI. This CDR3 is 14 amino acids long. For the CDR3, the DNA is TGTGCCAGCAGTTACGTTGTGGGAATTGATACGCAGTATTTT. This translates into CASSYVVGIDTQYF.

This clone has at least ten counts. The chain joins TRBV5-1 to TRBJ2-7; D might be TRBD1 (5 bases). Germline assignment: CDR1 SGHRS and CDR2 YFSETQ. With 0 bases removed from V and 1 base from J, the gap between germline ends came to 14 bases. This CDR3 spans 16 amino acids. The CDR3 reads CASSLGTSQASYEQYF. The CDR3 DNA is TGCGCCAGCAGCTTGGGGACATCGCAAGCGTCCTACGAGCAGTACTTC.

The CDR3, as DNA: TGCGCCAGCAGCTTAGGGGGAGGAGGAGTCAATCAGCCCCAGCATTTT. Translation: CASSLGGGGVNQPQHF. The chain employs TRBV5-1 and TRBJ1-5; possible D gene TRBD1, 6 bases. CDR3 length equals 16 residues. Germline lookup yields CDR1 SGHRS and CDR2 YFSETQ. Trimming removed 2 bases at V and 3 bases at J, with 15 bases between.

This chain links TRBV6-1 with TRBJ2-5; TRBD2 might be the D (5 bases). V lost 4 bases to trimming and J lost 4 bases, with 10 bases between them. Germline CDR1 and CDR2: MNHNS and SASEGT. The CDR3 spans 13 residues. CDR3 region: CASSASGGETQYF. The CDR3 nucleotides read TGTGCCAGCAGTGCTTCAGGAGGAGAGACCCAGTACTTC.

V and J are TRBV6-1 and TRBJ1-1; 7 bases align to TRBD1. This CDR3 region has 14 residues. Germline V lookup: CDR1 MNHNS, CDR2 SASEGT. The J segment lost 6 bases and the V segment lost 4 bases, leaving 8 bases of the junction unmatched. CDR3 sequence reads: CASSVRQGSPEAFF. CDR3 in DNA: TGTGCCAGCAGTGTGAGACAGGGATCCCCTGAAGCTTTCTTT.

The chain couples TRBV19 to TRBJ2-7; 7 positions agree with TRBD1. Trimming at V came to 5 bases and at J to 6 bases, leaving 7 bases not matched to a gene. This CDR3 spans 13 amino acids. Looked up from germline, CDR1 is LNHDA and CDR2 is SQIVND (reference sequence). CDR3 in DNA: TGTGCCAGTAGTTCCTTACAGGGGACCGAGCAGTACTTC. Protein product: CASSSLQGTEQYF.

Comment on this clone: The identical CDR3 is also encoded by other nucleotide sequences in the sample. The chain has TRBV11-2 and TRBJ2-1, with 8 bases aligning to TRBD2. The ends lost 3 bases at V and 6 bases at J; junction bases unmatched: 1. Per the germline V gene, CDR1 is SGHAT and CDR2 is FQNNGV. CDR3 length: 13 amino acids. For the CDR3, the DNA is TGTGCCAGCAGCTTGGGGACTAGCAATGAGCAGTTCTTC. Protein: CASSLGTSNEQFF. Full variable domain (outside the CDR3, taken from reference TRBV11-2 and TRBJ2-1): EAGVAQSPRYKIIEKRQSVAFWCNPISGHATLYWYQQILGQGPKLLIQFQNNGVVDDSQLPKDRFSAERLKGVDSTLKIQPAKLEDSAVYLCASSLGTSNEQFFGPGTRLTVL.

The count of this clone is one. The chain has TRBV30 and TRBJ1-2, with D tentatively TRBD1 (6 bases). V shed 8 bases and J shed 3 bases, with 13 bases lying between them. The germline CDR1 and CDR2 sequences are GTSNPN and SVGIG (reference sequence). This CDR3 contains 12 residues. In DNA, the CDR3 is TGTGCCACAGCACAGGGCGACTATGGCTACACCTTC. It specifies CATAQGDYGYTF.

The rearrangement links TRBV10-2 to TRBJ2-1; tentatively, D is TRBD1 (6 bases). Germline V lookup: CDR1 WSHSY, CDR2 SAAADI. Deletions cut 6 bases from V and 4 bases from J, with 10 bases between. This CDR3 contains 13 residues. The CDR3 loop is CASRGDKYNEQFF. The CDR3 DNA reads TGCGCCAGCAGAGGGGACAAATACAATGAGCAGTTCTTC.